These 2 T cell receptor beta chains originate from one sample sequenced in a study of CD8+CD57+ T cells in acquired aplastic anemia. Genomic DNA, serving as template, underwent TCR beta VDJ and CDR3 profiling. One entry per CDR3 protein, called by TCRdb with MiXCR from the reads. The repertoire includes some 200,000 distinct CDR3 sequences, about half of them detected once, and 20% sits in the top ten. All patients picked for sequencing had shown, by flow cytometry, an expansion of CD8+CD57+ cells. Sequenced sample: sorted CD4+, CD8+, or CD8+CD57+ T cells (not recorded which) from PBMCs. The receptors derive from a human donor with aplastic anemia.

This clonotype appeared many times. The chain recombines TRBV10-1 with TRBJ2-1; a weak D match, TRBD2 (5 bases). The CDR3 extends over 16 amino acids. Trimming removed 0 bases at V and 3 bases at J, with 12 bases between. In germline, CDR1 is WNHNN, CDR2 SYGVQD (reference sequence). This CDR3 is CASSESRVVGYNEQFF. For the CDR3, the DNA is TGCGCCAGCAGTGAGTCGAGGGTAGTGGGCTACAATGAGCAGTTCTTC.

Concerning this clonotype: A read error may be the cause here, since a much bigger clone is one base away. The gene calls are TRBV7-8 and TRBJ1-3; D gene uncertain. The CDR3 runs to 14 residues. CDR1 is SGHVS and CDR2 is FQNEAQ in the germline V gene. In DNA form, the CDR3 reads TGTGCCAGCAGCTTAGCGCCCGGCGGGAACACCATGTATTTT. Its protein product is CASSLAPGGNTMYF. Full variable domain (rest looked up from reference TRBV7-8 and TRBJ1-3): GAGVSQSPRYKVAKRGQDVALRCDPISGHVSLFWYQQALGQGPEFLTYFQNEAQLDKSGLPSDRFFAERPEGSVSTLKIQRTQQEDSAVYLCASSLAPGGNTMYFGEGSWLTVV.